These 27 T cell receptor beta chains came from one sample sequenced in a study of patients and donors after allogeneic stem cell transplantation. TCRdb reprocessed the RT-PCR reads via MiXCR and lists one record per CDR3 protein. In the table there are 390,000 or so distinct CDR3 sequences, around 16% of which are singletons. Specimen: blood, either unsorted or a sorted T cell fraction (not recorded which). These TCRs come from a human donor who was either an allogeneic HSCT recipient or a stem cell or donor lymphocyte infusion donor (not recorded which). It is not recorded whose cells these are; they may come from a transplant donor.

This sequence joins TRBV3-1 and TRBJ1-2; TRBD1 is a possible D gene (5 bases). V was trimmed by 0 bases and J by 7 bases, leaving 9 bases between them. This CDR3 is built from 13 residues. Germline CDR1 reads LGHDT; CDR2 reads YNNKEL (reference sequence). The CDR3 spells CASSQDLGTGYTF. In DNA form, the CDR3 reads TGTGCCAGCAGCCAAGATTTAGGGACTGGCTACACCTTC.

The J gene is TRBJ1-2, the V gene TRBV7-3, with TRBD1 identical over 7 bases. V trimming: 5 bases; J trimming: 6 bases; junction bases outside the gene matches: 12. The CDR3 loop spans 15 amino acids. Germline V gene lookup returns CDR1 SGHTA and CDR2 FQGTGA. The CDR3 here is CASSPDRVKGNGYTF. CDR3 in DNA: TGTGCCAGCAGCCCTGACAGGGTTAAGGGTAATGGCTACACCTTC. The full variable domain, with the rest looked up from reference TRBV7-3 and TRBJ1-2, is GAGVSQTPSNKVTEKGKYVELRCDPISGHTALYWYRQSLGQGPEFLIYFQGTGAADDSGLPNDRFFAVRPEGSVSTLKIQRTERGDSAVYLCASSPDRVKGNGYTFGSGTRLTVV.

This chain joins TRBV6-1 and TRBJ2-2, with D perhaps matching TRBD2 (7 bases). Germline V lookup: CDR1 MNHNS, CDR2 SASEGT. The CDR3 has 17 residues. Deletions cut 6 bases from V and 1 base from J, with 18 bases between. The CDR3 region has the DNA TGTGCCAGCAGCCACTGGGGGGGGCCCCTGAACACCGGGGAGCTGTTTTTT. Its protein is CASSHWGGPLNTGELFF.

This clonotype was observed a few times. The chain employs TRBV7-9 and TRBJ2-3; D gene unclear. V dropped 1 base and J dropped 7 bases, with 21 bases sitting between them. Germline lookup yields CDR1 SEHNR and CDR2 FQNEAQ (reference sequence). This CDR3 is 17 amino acids long. CDR3 residues: CASSLVLASNQENTQYF. In DNA, the CDR3 is TGTGCCAGCAGCTTAGTATTGGCCTCAAACCAAGAAAATACGCAGTATTTT. The full variable domain, with the rest looked up from reference TRBV7-9 and TRBJ2-3, is DTGVSQNPRHKITKRGQNVTFRCDPISEHNRLYWYRQTLGQGPEFLTYFQNEAQLEKSRLLSDRFSAERPKGSFSTLEIQRTEQGDSAMYLCASSLVLASNQENTQYFGPGTRLTVL.

V usage is TRBV9 and J usage is TRBJ2-1; no firm D call. Trimming took 0 bases from V and 10 from J, leaving 11 bases between them. CDR3 length equals 13 residues. CDR1 is SGDLS, CDR2 YYNGEE, per germline. This CDR3 is CASSVAGLSEQFF. The CDR3 DNA follows: TGTGCCAGCAGCGTAGCGGGCCTTTCGGAGCAGTTCTTC.

The V gene is TRBV10-3, the J gene TRBJ2-2, with D perhaps being TRBD1 or TRBD2 (5 bases each). V lost 2 bases to trimming and J lost 5 bases, with 12 bases between them. CDR1 ENHRY and CDR2 SYGVKD come from the germline V gene. This CDR3 region has 15 residues. In nucleotides, the CDR3 is TGTGCCATCAGTGAGGGGGCGACGGGGACCGGGGAGCTGTTTTTT. It yields the protein CAISEGATGTGELFF.

About this clonotype: A junction end diverges from the germline sequence, so it may reflect a read error. This CDR3 reads CASSLDLGKSF. The CDR3 coding sequence is TGTGCCAGCAGCTTGGACCTAGGAAAGTCCTTC. The chain is built from TRBV7-8 and TRBJ2-1; D not certain. Germline V gene data show CDR1 as SGHVS and CDR2 as FQNEAQ. The length of the CDR3 is 11 residues.

The chain joins TRBV25-1 to TRBJ2-1; TRBD1 matches at 9 bases. The V and J ends lost 4 bases and 5 bases, in that order; junction bases with no gene match: 6. CDR1 is MGHDK and CDR2 is SYGVNS in the germline V gene. This CDR3 comprises 15 residues. This CDR3 is CASSGWTGVDNEQFF. The CDR3 DNA is TGTGCCAGCAGTGGCTGGACAGGGGTGGACAATGAGCAGTTCTTC.

This clonotype was seen at least ten times. V and J are TRBV29-1 and TRBJ2-7; possible D gene TRBD2, 6 bases. V shed 3 bases and J shed 2 bases, with 14 bases lying between them. CDR3 length equals 14 residues. The germline CDR1 and CDR2 sequences are SQVTM and ANQGSEA. This CDR3 is CSVEVGSSPYEQYF. The CDR3 DNA sequence: TGCAGCGTTGAGGTCGGGAGTTCCCCCTACGAGCAGTACTTC.

The V call is TRBV12-3 or TRBV12-4, the J call TRBJ1-2; D is ambiguous. Trimming removed 5 bases from V and 8 bases from J, with 15 bases in between. This CDR3 comprises 13 residues. CDR3 bases: TGTGCCAGCAGTCAAACCGGGCCTCGAGGCTACACCTTC. It yields the protein CASSQTGPRGYTF.

This clonotype has just a few counts. The chain carries TRBV12-3 or TRBV12-4 and TRBJ2-5, with 7 bases that match TRBD2. J lost 2 bases, V lost 6 bases, and 3 bases had no gene match. The CDR3 length is 13 residues. The CDR3 is CASRPGLQETQYF. The CDR3 DNA follows: TGTGCCAGCAGACCGGGACTACAAGAGACCCAGTACTTC.

The J gene is TRBJ2-5, the V gene TRBV7-2, with a weak D call TRBD2 (6 bases). The CDR3 totals 16 residues. Deletions cut 8 bases from V and 5 bases from J, with 24 bases between. CDR1 and CDR2 (germline): SGHTA, FQGNSA. The CDR3 sequence: CASLRVGRGLSETQYF. For the CDR3, the DNA is TGTGCCAGCCTCCGGGTAGGGCGGGGTTTATCGGAGACCCAGTACTTC.

This clonotype appeared a few times. The chain uses TRBV5-1 and TRBJ2-3; TRBD1 might be the D (6 bases). Between the trimmed V and J ends, which lost 1 base and 4 bases, there was a span of 10 bases. This CDR3 contains 14 residues. Germline V lookup: CDR1 SGHRS, CDR2 YFSETQ. CDR3 amino acids: CASSLLKGADTQYF. The DNA for the CDR3 is TGCGCCAGCAGCTTGTTAAAGGGGGCAGATACGCAGTATTTT.

The chain recombines TRBV7-2 with TRBJ1-2; 8 nucleotides agree with TRBD1. The CDR3 runs to 15 residues. CDR1 is SGHTA, CDR2 FQGNSA, per germline. J gave up 8 bases and V 2 bases, and 10 bases lay outside the gene matches. CDR3 residues: CASSLPPGGPGGYTF. The CDR3 DNA reads TGTGCCAGCAGCTTACCCCCAGGGGGCCCTGGGGGCTACACCTTC.

V usage is TRBV10-3 and J usage is TRBJ1-1; D might be TRBD1 (5 bases). The CDR3 runs to 12 residues. Trimming cost V 11 bases and J 0 bases, with 10 bases left between them. Germline CDR1 ENHRY, CDR2 SYGVKD. The CDR3 protein is CAARQMNTEAFF. CDR3 in DNA: TGTGCCGCCCGACAGATGAACACTGAAGCTTTCTTT.

The chain combines TRBV5-1 with TRBJ2-2; D call uncertain. Germline-derived CDR1 and CDR2 are SGHRS and YFSETQ. Trimming removed 1 base at V and 1 base at J, with 8 bases between. The CDR3 runs 15 residues. The CDR3 loop is CASSLLSGNTGELFF. CDR3 DNA: TGCGCCAGCAGCTTGCTGTCGGGGAACACCGGGGAGCTGTTTTTT.

The chain has TRBV12-3 or TRBV12-4 and TRBJ2-2; 7 bases line up with TRBD1. The V gene end was trimmed by 3 bases and the J gene end by 7 bases; junction bases not matched to a gene: 5. The length of the CDR3 is 14 residues. CDR3 loop: CASSFTGVGGELFF. CDR3 bases: TGTGCCAGCAGTTTCACAGGGGTAGGCGGGGAGCTGTTTTTT.

This clonotype showed up just a few times. The V call is TRBV12-3 or TRBV12-4, the J call TRBJ1-4; D possibly corresponds to TRBD1 (5 bases). V lost 6 bases and J lost 9, with 17 bases in between. The CDR3 spans 14 residues. The CDR3 spells CASRPGRGEQKLFF. CDR3 nucleotides: TGTGCCAGCAGACCGGGGAGGGGAGAACAAAAACTGTTTTTT.

The chain carries TRBV4-2 and TRBJ1-2, with TRBD1 identical over 7 bases. Germline V gene sequence: CDR1 LGHNA, CDR2 YNFKEQ. The CDR3 is 14 residues long. After removal of 7 bases from V and 3 bases from J, the junction contained 8 bases not matched to a gene. The CDR3 coding sequence is TGTGCCAGCAACAGGGGAGGGGAGGACTATGGCTACACCTTC. As protein: CASNRGGEDYGYTF.

This clonotype was observed a few times. This chain connects TRBV28 to TRBJ1-3; D uncertain. With 2 bases removed from V and 0 bases from J, the gap between germline ends came to 11 bases. Looked up from germline, CDR1 is MDHEN and CDR2 is SYDVKM. The CDR3 spans 16 residues. CDR3 sequence (DNA): TGTGCCAGCAGTTTAGAAGGCATACTCTCTGGAAACACCATATATTTT. It encodes CASSLEGILSGNTIYF. The complete variable domain, with remaining parts taken from reference TRBV28 and TRBJ1-3, reads DVKVTQSSRYLVKRTGEKVFLECVQDMDHENMFWYRQDPGLGLRLIYFSYDVKMKEKGDIPEGYSVSREKKERFSLILESASTNQTSMYLCASSLEGILSGNTIYFGEGSWLTVV.

This clonotype was observed many times. The rearrangement links TRBV4-1 to TRBJ2-1; D may be TRBD1 or TRBD2 (6 bases each). The CDR3 totals 15 residues. The V gene's germline CDR1 is MGHRA and CDR2 YSYEKL. The V and J ends lost 1 base and 4 bases respectively, with 11 bases between them. The CDR3 DNA sequence: TGCGCCAGCAGCCAAGTCGGGGGCCGGTACAATGAGCAGTTCTTC. Translation: CASSQVGGRYNEQFF.

The rearrangement uses TRBV7-9 and TRBJ2-1; D ambiguous. Germline loops: CDR1 SEHNR, CDR2 FQNEAQ (reference sequence). This CDR3 is built from 13 residues. V gave up 7 bases and J gave up 4 bases, with 11 bases separating them. CDR3 DNA sequence: TGTGCCAGCACGGCAGGATATTACAATGAGCAGTTCTTC. This sequence encodes CASTAGYYNEQFF.

The sample holds many counts of this clonotype. V and J are TRBV12-3 or TRBV12-4 and TRBJ1-5; tentatively, D is TRBD1 (6 bases). V gave up 5 bases and J gave up 1 base, with 12 bases separating them. This CDR3 comprises 15 residues. The CDR3 loop reads CASSLQGGSNQPQHF. CDR3 in DNA: TGTGCCAGCAGTCTACAGGGAGGGAGCAATCAGCCCCAGCATTTT.

This clonotype was seen a few times. V usage is TRBV7-2 and J usage is TRBJ1-2; D remains ambiguous. V gave up 1 base and J gave up 3 bases, with 6 bases separating them. Per the germline V gene, CDR1 is SGHTA and CDR2 is FQGNSA. CDR3 length: 13 amino acids. CDR3 sequence (DNA): TGTGCCAGCAGCTTAGTGACCGACTATGGCTACACCTTC. As protein: CASSLVTDYGYTF.

The chain is built from TRBV3-1 and TRBJ2-2; D ambiguous. The V gene's germline CDR1 is LGHDT and CDR2 YNNKEL (reference sequence). Trimming took 4 bases from V and 5 from J, leaving 8 bases between them. CDR3 size: 13 residues. The CDR3 DNA sequence: TGTGCCAGCAGCCCCCGGTGGACCGGGGAGCTGTTTTTT. As protein: CASSPRWTGELFF.

J is TRBJ2-1 and V is TRBV4-2; weak D call: TRBD2 (5 bases). With 0 bases removed from V and 5 bases from J, the gap between germline ends came to 8 bases. CDR1 is LGHNA, CDR2 YNFKEQ, per germline. The CDR3 totals 14 residues. CDR3 sequence reads: CASSQDNGDNEQFF. CDR3 nucleotide sequence: TGTGCCAGCAGCCAAGATAACGGGGACAATGAGCAGTTCTTC.

This clonotype was detected ten times or more. This rearrangement joins TRBV12-3 or TRBV12-4 to TRBJ1-2; D is possibly TRBD1 (6 bases). There are 12 residues in the CDR3. Trimming cost V 6 bases and J 7 bases, with 12 bases left between them. The CDR3 protein is CASSRTGPGYTF. Here the CDR3 DNA reads TGTGCCAGCAGCCGAACAGGGCCTGGCTACACCTTC.